The sequence of this TCR beta chain was determined in a study of T cell changes during pregnancy in multiple sclerosis. This clone appeared a single time. TCRdb's copy holds only in-frame clones and misses some; the assay was immunoSEQ multiplex PCR. The table includes about 59,000 clones, less than 95% detected once. V shed 5 bases and J shed 0 bases, with 13 bases lying between them. This CDR3 spans 14 amino acids. Germline V gene lookup returns CDR1 GTSNPN and CDR2 SVGIG (reference sequence). The TCR sequence derives from a female donor with multiple sclerosis, enrolled in a pregnancy study. The material sequenced was CD8+ T cells from peripheral blood mononuclear cells, taken after pregnancy. This chain joins TRBV30 and TRBJ1-2; D may be TRBD1 (5 bases). CDR3 sequence: CAWGREATNYGYTF. CDR3 coding DNA: TGTGCCTGGGGCAGGGAGGCTACTAACTATGGCTACACCTTC.